This T cell receptor (beta chain) stems from a study of T cell repertoires in cytomegalovirus infection. Study-level information: The authors used CMV epitopes that were HLA-C-restricted (recently identified) and HLA-B-restricted (well studied). Public TCR beta signatures indicated both CMV infection and matching HLA type.

Remarks on this clonotype: What it binds is not known.

Study results and caveats: CMV-specific TCR beta clonotypes restricted by HLA-C were the ones dominating the ex vivo response.

MiXCR was run by TCRdb on the reads, yielding one entry per CDR3 protein. The table shows over 40,000 distinct CDR3 sequences, with roughly a fifth occurring only once. This CDR3 has 12 residues. The V and J ends lost 9 bases and 4 bases respectively, with 11 bases between them. The germline V gene has CDR1 KGHDR and CDR2 SFDVKD. This chain links TRBV24-1 with TRBJ1-1; possibly TRBD1 for D (5 bases). The material sequenced was CD8+ T cells from cultured PBMCs, taken from culture after CMV antigen stimulation. The clonotype comes from a human donor in good health (CMV status not recorded). Some clones in this sample may be carry-over from other donors' samples. The CDR3 DNA reads as TGTGCCACCGGCTCCCAGGGCACTGAAGCTTTCTTT. Translating gives CATGSQGTEAFF.